This TCR beta chain was recorded in a study of response to subunit inactivated influenza vaccine. Study-wide results and caveats: Researchers suggested that each seasonal influenza vaccination recruits few new T cells.

From the RT-PCR reads, TCRdb called clonotypes with MiXCR, one entry per CDR3 protein. This repertoire shows about 650,000 distinct CDR3 sequences, less than 15% found once; its top ten account for less than 9%. J was trimmed by 4 bases and V by 0 bases; bases with no gene match: 5. CDR1 SQVTM and CDR2 ANQGSEA come from the germline V gene. The CDR3 consists of 15 residues. Notes on this clonotype: Its antigen is still unknown.

The receptor was derived from a man aged 50-60 years who received an inactivated influenza vaccine. The source material was PBMCs from blood, sampled less than 15 days before vaccination. The rearrangement links TRBV29-1 to TRBJ2-7; 11 nucleotides agree with TRBD2. CDR3 sequence: CSVEDRRTSGYEQYF. For the CDR3, the DNA is TGCAGCGTTGAAGATCGAAGGACTAGCGGGTACGAGCAGTACTTC.